The subject of this entry is one T cell receptor beta chain. The data stem from a study of T cell responses to AZD1222 COVID-19 vaccine. Study context: Second-dose recipients at about 4 or about 12 weeks were treated as one pooled group.

Produced via immunoSEQ multiplex PCR; TCRdb's table is partial and in-frame only. This table holds about 120,000 clones, approximately 84% found once. The CDR3 totals 17 residues. The V and J ends lost 1 base and 1 base, in that order; junction bases with no gene match: 8. CDR1 is SGHTA, CDR2 FQGNSA, per germline. The receptor was derived from an adult in good health. The rearrangement joins TRBV7-2 to TRBJ1-2, with 8 bases lining up with TRBD1. Sample: peripheral blood, taken on day 0 of AZD1222 vaccination. The CDR3 sequence: CASSLGGAGGNNYGYTF. For the CDR3, the DNA is TGTGCCAGCAGCTTAGGAGGGGCAGGGGGCAATAACTATGGCTACACCTTC. Drawing the rest from reference TRBV7-2 and TRBJ1-2, the complete variable domain is GAGVSQSPSNKVTEKGKDVELRCDPISGHTALYWYRQSLGQGLEFLIYFQGNSAPDKSGLPSDRFSAERTGGSVSTLTIQRTQQEDSAVYLCASSLGGAGGNNYGYTFGSGTRLTVV.